Given below is one T cell receptor beta chain in context. The junction had 5 bases not matched to a gene; V was cut back by 0 bases and J by 1 base. The V gene's germline CDR1 is GTSNPN and CDR2 SVGIG (reference sequence). The CDR3 length is 15 residues. These data are taken from a study of blood T cell repertoires in COVID-19. Whole-study context: Samples came from the United States, Italy and Spain, spanning acute and convalescent COVID-19.

Original processing notes: Estimates of nucleated cell counts were drawn from the amplification of reference gene primers. The repertoire was sequenced with immunoSEQ multiplex PCR; TCRdb's copy has only in-frame clones and lacks some. The DNA was the basis for D and trimming; V, J and clone size are from that table. The table records tens of thousands of clones, 85% to 90% of them present only once. This sequence was found in an older woman with COVID-19, enrolled during active disease. This rearrangement joins TRBV30 to TRBJ2-5; 7 nucleotides agree with TRBD2. The sequencing input was peripheral blood. DNA for the CDR3: TGTGCCTGGAGTGTACTGGGAGGGCCCCAAGAGACCCAGTACTTC. Protein: CAWSVLGGPQETQYF.